A selection of T cell receptor beta chains follows, all from one sample in a study of vaccination and CD4 T cells after COVID-19. MiXCR, applied by TCRdb to the PCR reads, yields one record per CDR3 protein. This sample has about 7,200 distinct CDR3 sequences, with 61% found just once. These TCRs are of unknown antigen specificity. The sample was CD4+ T cells from blood, cultured in vitro. These receptor sequences come from a human donor who had recovered from COVID-19. The CDR3 runs from the conserved cysteine through the conserved F or W. The order of the fields is CDR3 DNA, CDR3 protein, clone size, J gene, V gene, D gene. A D gene is named only where the DNA matches it firmly. Expanded clones get a size class; other rows say once, few or many, or leave the size out.

DNA: TGTGCCAGCAGCTTATCGAGCTCCTTCGCCTACAATGAGCAGTTCTTC; CDR3: CASSLSSSFAYNEQFF; size: .; J: TRBJ2-1; V: TRBV7-2; D: .
DNA: TGTGCCAGCAGTGAAGAGCGGGGGGGGACCCAGTACTTC; CDR3: CASSEERGGTQYF; size: .; J: TRBJ2-5; V: TRBV6-1; D: TRBD2
DNA: TGCAGCGTTGCACAGGCGAACACTGAAGCTTTCTTT; CDR3: CSVAQANTEAFF; size: .; J: TRBJ1-1; V: TRBV29-1; D: .
DNA: TGTGCCAGCAGCTCCCGGACTAGTGCCAATGAGCAGTTCTTC; CDR3: CASSSRTSANEQFF; size: .; J: TRBJ2-1; V: TRBV7-2; D: TRBD2
DNA: TGTGCCAGCAGTACCCCGGATAGCGGGAGGGAGACCCAGTACTTC; CDR3: CASSTPDSGRETQYF; size: .; J: TRBJ2-5; V: TRBV6-2/TRBV6-3; D: TRBD2
DNA: TGTGCCAGCAGTTACTCGATTCCAGCTGGGCACTCCTATAATTCACCCCTCCACTTT; CDR3: CASSYSIPAGHSYNSPLHF; size: .; J: TRBJ1-6; V: TRBV6-5; D: .
DNA: TGTGCCAGCTGGAGCGGGGGTAGCGAGCAGTACTTC; CDR3: CASWSGGSEQYF; size: few; J: TRBJ2-7; V: TRBV6-2/TRBV6-3; D: TRBD2
DNA: TGTGCCAGCAGGGCAGTAGACAATGAGCAGTTCTTC; CDR3: CASRAVDNEQFF; size: .; J: TRBJ2-1; V: TRBV6-2/TRBV6-3; D: .
DNA: TGTGCCAGCAGCTCGAGCCGTTCAGACTATGGCTACACCTTC; CDR3: CASSSSRSDYGYTF; size: .; J: TRBJ1-2; V: TRBV7-9; D: .
DNA: TGTGCCAGCACCGGGACAACTAGCAATCAGCCCCAGCATTTT; CDR3: CASTGTTSNQPQHF; size: few; J: TRBJ1-5; V: TRBV6-1; D: .
DNA: TGCAGTGTCCCCAGCATAGGGGGGGTCAATCAGCCCCAGCATTTT; CDR3: CSVPSIGGVNQPQHF; size: once; J: TRBJ1-5; V: TRBV20-1; D: .
DNA: TGTGCCAGCAGCTTAGGGACGGGGTCGCGGGAGACCCAGTACTTC; CDR3: CASSLGTGSRETQYF; size: .; J: TRBJ2-5; V: TRBV7-9; D: .
DNA: TGTGCCAGCAGCTTGACCGACAGTGGATATGGCTACACCTTC; CDR3: CASSLTDSGYGYTF; size: once; J: TRBJ1-2; V: TRBV7-2; D: .
DNA: TGTGCCAGCACCCGCCTGGGGCTGAACACTGAAGCTTTCTTT; CDR3: CASTRLGLNTEAFF; size: .; J: TRBJ1-1; V: TRBV12-3/TRBV12-4; D: .
DNA: TGTGCCAGTAGGGAGGGGACAGGGACCTTCACTGAAGCTTTCTTT; CDR3: CASREGTGTFTEAFF; size: .; J: TRBJ1-1; V: TRBV19; D: TRBD1
DNA: TGCAGTGCACGTCAGGGGGCGAATGGTGAAACTTTCTTT; CDR3: CSARQGANGETFF; size: once; J: TRBJ1-1; V: TRBV20-1; D: TRBD1
DNA: TGTGCCTGGAGCCGGGACAGGGTCTATGGCTACACCTTC; CDR3: CAWSRDRVYGYTF; size: .; J: TRBJ1-2; V: TRBV30; D: TRBD1
DNA: TGCGCCAGCAGCTTAAACGGTGAAATGAACACTGAAGCTTTCTTT; CDR3: CASSLNGEMNTEAFF; size: once; J: TRBJ1-1; V: TRBV5-1; D: .
DNA: TGTGCCAGCAGTTACGAGGTGATGAGCTCCTATAATTCACCCCTCCACTTT; CDR3: CASSYEVMSSYNSPLHF; size: .; J: TRBJ1-6; V: TRBV6-2/TRBV6-3; D: .
DNA: TGTGCCAGCAGTGCGAGGTCAGGGGCTTACAATGAGCAGTTCTTC; CDR3: CASSARSGAYNEQFF; size: .; J: TRBJ2-1; V: TRBV6-1; D: .
DNA: TGTGCCAGCAGCTTAGAACCTGACTATGGCTACACCTTC; CDR3: CASSLEPDYGYTF; size: few; J: TRBJ1-2; V: TRBV11-1; D: .
DNA: TGTGCCATCAGTGACCGCCAGGCACAGGGCTATGGCTACACCTTC; CDR3: CAISDRQAQGYGYTF; size: .; J: TRBJ1-2; V: TRBV10-3; D: .
DNA: TGTGCCACCAGCAGAGCCAGCATGGATACGCAGTATTTT; CDR3: CATSRASMDTQYF; size: .; J: TRBJ2-3; V: TRBV15; D: .
DNA: TGTGCCAGCACCGCGAGGGGTAACTATGGCTACACCTTC; CDR3: CASTARGNYGYTF; size: .; J: TRBJ1-2; V: TRBV7-2; D: .
DNA: TGTGCCAGCAGCAAAGAGGTATTGAGACGTCGGGCCACTGAAGCTTTCTTT; CDR3: CASSKEVLRRRATEAFF; size: few; J: TRBJ1-1; V: TRBV21-1; D: .
DNA: TGTGCCTGGAGTCCCCCGAGCGGGGTCCTCTACGAGCAGTACTTC; CDR3: CAWSPPSGVLYEQYF; size: .; J: TRBJ2-7; V: TRBV30; D: TRBD2
DNA: TGTGCCAGCAGGCAGGGGAACACCGGGGAGCTGTTTTTT; CDR3: CASRQGNTGELFF; size: .; J: TRBJ2-2; V: TRBV6-1; D: .